Listed below are T cell receptor beta chains from one sample, sequenced in a study of cytomegalovirus exposure and HLA in healthy donors. The repertoire was sequenced with immunoSEQ multiplex PCR; TCRdb's copy has only in-frame clones and lacks some. The data hold 250,000 to 350,000 clones, with approximately 90% observed a single time. The sample was PBMCs. The receptor source for this set is a middle-aged man in good health and CMV-seropositive. CDR3s include the opening cysteine and the closing phenylalanine or tryptophan. Fields, in order: D gene, J gene, clone size, V gene, CDR3 protein, CDR3 DNA. A D gene is named only where the DNA matches it firmly. Clone size is given for some rows only: seen once, a few or many times, or a class if the clone is expanded.

d_call: TRBD1; j_call: TRBJ1-1; clone_size: .; v_call: TRBV11-1; cdr3_aa: CASSKTGVVAFF; cdr3_nt: TGTGCCAGCAGCAAGACAGGGGTTGTTGCTTTCTTT
d_call: TRBD2; j_call: TRBJ2-7; clone_size: few; v_call: TRBV7-8; cdr3_aa: CASSLKFATSGSLAPKYEQYF; cdr3_nt: TGTGCCAGCAGCTTAAAGTTCGCGACTAGCGGGAGTCTGGCACCAAAATACGAGCAGTACTTC
d_call: TRBD1; j_call: TRBJ1-5; clone_size: .; v_call: TRBV18; cdr3_aa: CASSRQGPDQPQHF; cdr3_nt: TGTGCCAGCTCACGACAGGGTCCGGATCAGCCCCAGCATTTT
d_call: .; j_call: TRBJ1-1; clone_size: .; v_call: TRBV6-5; cdr3_aa: CASYNPYTGNTEAFF; cdr3_nt: TGTGCCAGCTATAATCCATATACCGGGAACACTGAAGCTTTCTTT
d_call: TRBD2; j_call: TRBJ2-7; clone_size: .; v_call: TRBV18; cdr3_aa: CASSPGTSGINEQYF; cdr3_nt: TGTGCCAGCTCACCCGGGACTAGCGGGATAAACGAGCAGTACTTC
d_call: TRBD2; j_call: TRBJ2-1; clone_size: .; v_call: TRBV5-1; cdr3_aa: CASSSHPGTSYLGPEQFF; cdr3_nt: TGCGCCAGCAGCTCTCATCCCGGGACTAGTTATCTGGGGCCCGAGCAGTTCTTC
d_call: TRBD1; j_call: TRBJ2-7; clone_size: .; v_call: TRBV7-9; cdr3_aa: CASSSTGTGGAYEQYF; cdr3_nt: TGTGCCAGCAGCTCAACCGGGACAGGGGGGGCCTACGAGCAGTACTTC
d_call: TRBD1; j_call: TRBJ1-2; clone_size: .; v_call: TRBV5-8; cdr3_aa: CASSPGQVKIYGYTF; cdr3_nt: TGTGCCAGCAGCCCGGGACAGGTGAAGATCTATGGCTACACCTTC
d_call: TRBD1; j_call: TRBJ2-3; clone_size: .; v_call: TRBV18; cdr3_aa: CASSGQGLSADTQYF; cdr3_nt: TGTGCCAGCTCAGGACAGGGACTGAGCGCAGATACGCAGTATTTT
d_call: .; j_call: TRBJ2-7; clone_size: .; v_call: TRBV5-1; cdr3_aa: CASSLFADYEQYF; cdr3_nt: TGCGCCAGCAGCTTGTTCGCGGACTACGAGCAGTACTTC
d_call: TRBD2; j_call: TRBJ2-7; clone_size: .; v_call: TRBV5-1; cdr3_aa: CASSDGLAEEYEQYF; cdr3_nt: TGCGCCAGCAGCGACGGACTAGCGGAGGAGTACGAGCAGTACTTC
d_call: .; j_call: TRBJ2-7; clone_size: .; v_call: TRBV18; cdr3_aa: CASSPSKVPYEQYF; cdr3_nt: TGTGCCAGCTCACCTTCTAAAGTCCCGTACGAGCAGTACTTC
d_call: TRBD1; j_call: TRBJ2-1; clone_size: .; v_call: TRBV7-9; cdr3_aa: CASSFSRQGTYNEQFF; cdr3_nt: TGTGCCAGCAGCTTTTCCCGACAGGGGACCTACAATGAGCAGTTCTTC
d_call: TRBD2; j_call: TRBJ2-1; clone_size: once; v_call: TRBV29-1; cdr3_aa: CSLLAGGQFF; cdr3_nt: TGCAGCCTACTAGCGGGAGGACAGTTCTTC
d_call: TRBD2; j_call: TRBJ2-2; clone_size: .; v_call: TRBV7-3; cdr3_aa: CASSSTSGSLTGELFF; cdr3_nt: TGTGCCAGCAGCTCGACTAGCGGGAGTTTAACCGGGGAGCTGTTTTTT
d_call: .; j_call: TRBJ1-2; clone_size: .; v_call: TRBV10-3; cdr3_aa: CAISDVKGRGQYGYTF; cdr3_nt: TGTGCCATCAGTGACGTAAAGGGCAGGGGTCAATATGGCTACACCTTC
d_call: .; j_call: TRBJ1-5; clone_size: .; v_call: TRBV5-6; cdr3_aa: CASSLEATGQNQPQHF; cdr3_nt: TGTGCCAGCAGCCTGGAGGCTACAGGGCAAAATCAGCCCCAGCATTTT
d_call: TRBD2; j_call: TRBJ2-7; clone_size: .; v_call: TRBV19; cdr3_aa: CASSRLLAGEPYEQYF; cdr3_nt: TGTGCCAGTAGTAGACTCCTAGCGGGAGAGCCCTACGAGCAGTACTTC
d_call: TRBD1; j_call: TRBJ1-4; clone_size: .; v_call: TRBV13; cdr3_aa: CASSQGTANEKLFF; cdr3_nt: TGTGCCAGCTCACAGGGGACCGCTAATGAAAAACTGTTTTTT
d_call: .; j_call: TRBJ2-1; clone_size: few; v_call: TRBV19; cdr3_aa: CASSITRSGEQFF; cdr3_nt: TGTGCCAGTAGTATCACTCGGTCTGGTGAGCAGTTCTTC
d_call: .; j_call: TRBJ2-7; clone_size: .; v_call: TRBV18; cdr3_aa: CASSPGGAQTLSYEQYF; cdr3_nt: TGTGCCAGCTCACCAGGGGGGGCCCAGACCCTCTCCTACGAGCAGTACTTC
d_call: .; j_call: TRBJ2-7; clone_size: once; v_call: TRBV7-9; cdr3_aa: CASSSPQHPSYEQYF; cdr3_nt: TGTGCCAGCAGCTCGCCACAACACCCAAGCTACGAGCAGTACTTC
d_call: TRBD2; j_call: TRBJ2-1; clone_size: .; v_call: TRBV18; cdr3_aa: CASSPQGLADTLDEQFF; cdr3_nt: TGTGCCAGCTCACCGCAGGGACTAGCGGACACACTGGATGAGCAGTTCTTC
d_call: TRBD2; j_call: TRBJ2-7; clone_size: .; v_call: TRBV11-2; cdr3_aa: CASSLDRLAGEQYF; cdr3_nt: TGTGCCAGCAGCTTAGATCGCCTAGCGGGGGAGCAGTACTTC
d_call: .; j_call: TRBJ2-3; clone_size: .; v_call: TRBV5-1; cdr3_aa: CASSLTSGPSTDTQYF; cdr3_nt: TGCGCCAGCAGCTTGACGAGCGGTCCTAGCACAGATACGCAGTATTTT
d_call: TRBD1; j_call: TRBJ2-7; clone_size: .; v_call: TRBV7-9; cdr3_aa: CSSSRDRQGQYSYEQYF; cdr3_nt: TGTTCCAGCAGCCGAGACCGACAGGGACAATACTCCTACGAGCAGTACTTC
d_call: TRBD2; j_call: TRBJ2-1; clone_size: .; v_call: TRBV4-3; cdr3_aa: CASSHNLAGGADGEQFF; cdr3_nt: TGCGCCAGCAGCCACAACTTAGCGGGAGGGGCGGATGGAGAGCAGTTCTTC
d_call: TRBD2; j_call: TRBJ2-7; clone_size: .; v_call: TRBV7-8; cdr3_aa: CASSLEGLAGEDEQYF; cdr3_nt: TGTGCCAGCAGCTTAGAGGGGCTAGCGGGAGAAGATGAGCAGTACTTC
d_call: TRBD1; j_call: TRBJ1-2; clone_size: .; v_call: TRBV10-1; cdr3_aa: CASSGTGTYGYTF; cdr3_nt: TGCGCCAGCAGCGGGACAGGGACTTATGGCTACACCTTC
d_call: TRBD1; j_call: TRBJ2-2; clone_size: .; v_call: TRBV7-9; cdr3_aa: CASSQWTGVNGELFF; cdr3_nt: TGTGCCAGCAGCCAGTGGACAGGGGTGAACGGGGAGCTGTTTTTT
d_call: TRBD2; j_call: TRBJ2-3; clone_size: once; v_call: TRBV27; cdr3_aa: CASSGSGRADTQYF; cdr3_nt: TGTGCCAGCAGTGGTAGCGGGAGGGCAGATACGCAGTATTTT
d_call: TRBD2; j_call: TRBJ2-7; clone_size: .; v_call: TRBV10-3; cdr3_aa: CAISEGTSGSGEQYF; cdr3_nt: TGTGCCATCAGTGAGGGGACTAGCGGGAGTGGCGAGCAGTACTTC
d_call: TRBD1; j_call: TRBJ1-1; clone_size: few; v_call: TRBV4-1; cdr3_aa: CASSSRQGLNTEAFF; cdr3_nt: TGCGCCAGCAGCTCAAGACAGGGGTTGAACACTGAAGCTTTCTTT
d_call: TRBD1; j_call: TRBJ1-2; clone_size: .; v_call: TRBV5-1; cdr3_aa: CASSTRTGDEDYGYTF; cdr3_nt: TGCGCCAGCAGCACCCGGACAGGGGATGAGGACTATGGCTACACCTTC
d_call: .; j_call: TRBJ2-7; clone_size: .; v_call: TRBV29-1; cdr3_aa: CSVEEGGDTTYEQYF; cdr3_nt: TGCAGCGTTGAAGAAGGGGGGGACACCACCTACGAGCAGTACTTC
d_call: .; j_call: TRBJ1-1; clone_size: .; v_call: TRBV2; cdr3_aa: CASSESRISEAFF; cdr3_nt: TGTGCCAGCAGTGAAAGCAGGATTTCTGAAGCTTTCTTT
d_call: .; j_call: TRBJ1-1; clone_size: .; v_call: TRBV19; cdr3_aa: CASSAGQSVAEAFF; cdr3_nt: TGTGCCAGTAGCGCAGGACAGTCGGTCGCTGAAGCTTTCTTT
d_call: TRBD2; j_call: TRBJ2-7; clone_size: .; v_call: TRBV4-3; cdr3_aa: CASSQDGLAEAYEQYF; cdr3_nt: TGCGCCAGCAGCCAAGATGGACTAGCGGAGGCCTACGAGCAGTACTTC
d_call: TRBD1; j_call: TRBJ1-2; clone_size: few; v_call: TRBV6-1; cdr3_aa: CASRKTGDEDGYTF; cdr3_nt: TGTGCCAGCAGAAAGACAGGGGACGAGGATGGCTACACCTTC
d_call: TRBD1; j_call: TRBJ2-7; clone_size: once; v_call: TRBV27; cdr3_aa: CASSPGQGSEQYF; cdr3_nt: TGTGCCAGCAGTCCGGGACAGGGCTCCGAGCAGTACTTC
d_call: TRBD1; j_call: TRBJ2-7; clone_size: .; v_call: TRBV7-2; cdr3_aa: CASSLRGGTGEREQYF; cdr3_nt: TGTGCCAGCAGCTTACGGGGGGGGACAGGGGAGCGCGAGCAGTACTTC
d_call: .; j_call: TRBJ2-7; clone_size: once; v_call: TRBV5-4; cdr3_aa: CASSLTGTPNEQYF; cdr3_nt: TGTGCCAGCAGCCTAACCGGGACTCCGAACGAGCAGTACTTC
d_call: .; j_call: TRBJ1-4; clone_size: .; v_call: TRBV5-1; cdr3_aa: CASSLGLSNEKLFF; cdr3_nt: TGCGCCAGCAGCTTGGGACTCAGCAATGAAAAACTGTTTTTT
d_call: TRBD1; j_call: TRBJ2-1; clone_size: .; v_call: TRBV28; cdr3_aa: CATERGTDSYNEQFF; cdr3_nt: TGTGCCACTGAGAGGGGGACAGACTCCTACAATGAGCAGTTCTTC
d_call: .; j_call: TRBJ2-3; clone_size: .; v_call: TRBV7-9; cdr3_aa: CSMTSYTDTQYF; cdr3_nt: TGTTCCATGACTAGTTACACAGATACGCAGTATTTT
d_call: .; j_call: TRBJ2-2; clone_size: .; v_call: TRBV28; cdr3_aa: CASSLYTRELFF; cdr3_nt: TGTGCCAGCAGTTTATACACCCGGGAGCTGTTTTTT
d_call: .; j_call: TRBJ1-2; clone_size: once; v_call: TRBV28; cdr3_aa: CASSTVNYGYTF; cdr3_nt: TGTGCCAGCAGCACGGTTAACTATGGCTACACCTTC
d_call: .; j_call: TRBJ1-1; clone_size: few; v_call: TRBV18; cdr3_aa: CASLPQKNTEAFF; cdr3_nt: TGTGCCAGCCTTCCCCAGAAGAACACTGAAGCTTTCTTT
d_call: TRBD2; j_call: TRBJ2-3; clone_size: .; v_call: TRBV5-4; cdr3_aa: CASSRRTSGGTDTQYF; cdr3_nt: TGTGCCAGCAGCCGCCGGACTAGCGGCGGCACAGATACGCAGTATTTT
d_call: .; j_call: TRBJ2-5; clone_size: .; v_call: TRBV28; cdr3_aa: CASSKTTGRDRQETQYF; cdr3_nt: TGTGCCAGCAGTAAAACGACGGGGAGGGACAGGCAAGAGACCCAGTACTTC